These 25 T cell receptor beta chains came from one sample sequenced in a study of T cell changes during pregnancy in multiple sclerosis (dated by TCRdb to 2018 to 2020). Library preparation used the immunoSEQ multiplex PCR assay. TCRdb obtained this table from immuneACCESS and retained in-frame rearrangements with V and J assigned. These tables miss some clones; where compared with another copy, unresolved V genes account for less than half of the shortfall, and the remainder is unexplained. The sample includes about 59,000 clones, with 92% observed a single time. Around 3% of the sample rests with the top ten. Sequenced material: peripheral blood, taken in the third trimester of pregnancy. These receptor sequences come from a female donor in good health, enrolled as a control in a pregnancy study.

V usage is TRBV19 and J usage is TRBJ1-1, with 7 bases that match TRBD1. There are 14 residues in the CDR3. Germline V gives CDR1 LNHDA, CDR2 SQIVND (reference sequence). V dropped 6 bases and J dropped 7; count of bases not matched to a gene: 11. The CDR3 DNA sequence: TGTGCCAGTAGAACGATAGGGGGCCAAGGTGAAGCTTTCTTT. Its translation is CASRTIGGQGEAFF.

This chain uses TRBV6-1 with TRBJ1-2; D may be TRBD1 (5 bases). Trimming shortened V by 1 base and J by 7 bases, and 10 bases separated the two germline ends. The CDR3 has 13 residues. Germline V gene data show CDR1 as MNHNS and CDR2 as SASEGT. The CDR3 DNA follows: TGTGCCAGCAGTGAAGGGGGGGTCCCTGGCTACACCTTC. Residues: CASSEGGVPGYTF.

This chain connects TRBV9 to TRBJ1-1; tentatively, D is TRBD1 (5 bases). The germline V and J ends were trimmed by 3 bases and 4 bases, with 10 bases remaining between them. Per the germline V gene, CDR1 is SGDLS and CDR2 is YYNGEE. The CDR3 runs to 13 residues. The CDR3 DNA is TGTGCCAGCAGCGAGAGGGGAGGCACTGAAGCTTTCTTT. This gives the protein CASSERGGTEAFF.

V is TRBV9 and J is TRBJ2-3; TRBD2 might be the D (5 bases). The germline V and J ends were trimmed by 0 bases and 1 base, with 12 bases remaining between them. The germline gives CDR1 SGDLS, CDR2 YYNGEE. The CDR3 totals 16 residues. The CDR3 loop reads CASSVGEGRRTDTQYF. CDR3 bases: TGTGCCAGCAGCGTAGGCGAGGGCAGGCGCACAGATACGCAGTATTTT.

The chain couples TRBV5-1 to TRBJ1-1; D might be TRBD1 (5 bases). V lost 0 bases and J 1 base, leaving 13 bases between the germline ends. The CDR3 is made up of 16 amino acids. Germline V CDR1 and CDR2: SGHRS, YFSETQ. The CDR3 loop is CASSLAPGLTNTEAFF. Here the CDR3 DNA reads TGCGCCAGCAGCTTGGCCCCAGGGCTAACGAACACTGAAGCTTTCTTT.

V usage is TRBV7-2 and J usage is TRBJ2-7; 7 bases match TRBD2. V shed 1 base, J shed 6 bases, and the junction held 12 bases outside the gene matches. CDR1 and CDR2 (germline): SGHTA, FQGNSA. This CDR3 contains 16 residues. The CDR3 DNA reads as TGTGCCAGCAGCTTAGACGGGAGGAGTCGCACCGGCGAGCAGTACTTC. As protein: CASSLDGRSRTGEQYF.

V and J are TRBV5-1 and TRBJ2-1; TRBD1 matches at 9 bases. J was trimmed by 2 bases and V by 2 bases; bases with no gene match: 5. CDR3 length equals 16 residues. The germline CDR1 and CDR2 sequences are SGHRS and YFSETQ. This CDR3 is CASSFQTGGPYNEQFF. CDR3 in DNA: TGCGCCAGCAGCTTCCAGACAGGGGGGCCCTACAATGAGCAGTTCTTC.

The chain has TRBV7-3 and TRBJ1-2; TRBD1 matches 7 bases. The CDR3 totals 14 residues. Germline values: CDR1 SGHTA, CDR2 FQGTGA. J lost 4 bases, V lost 5 bases, and 7 bases had no gene match. CDR3 sequence reads: CASSRQGNSYGYTF. CDR3 in DNA: TGTGCCAGCAGCAGACAGGGAAACTCCTATGGCTACACCTTC.

V usage is TRBV27 and J usage is TRBJ2-1; possible D gene TRBD2, 6 bases. CDR1 and CDR2 (germline): MNHEY, SMNVEV (reference sequence). V gave up 3 bases and J gave up 7 bases, with 16 bases separating them. CDR3 length: 15 amino acids. The CDR3 coding sequence is TGTGCCAGCAGTTTCTTGGGACTCCAGAGGAATGAGCAGTTCTTC. Amino acids: CASSFLGLQRNEQFF.

The rearrangement joins TRBV9 to TRBJ2-2; 7 nucleotides match TRBD2. The germline CDR1 and CDR2 sequences are SGDLS and YYNGEE. The CDR3 sequence is 17 residues long. V shed 4 bases and J 4 bases; nucleotides not matched to a gene: 13. The CDR3 sequence: CASSFPERGLRTGELFF. DNA for the CDR3: TGTGCCAGCAGCTTTCCTGAGCGGGGTTTGCGCACCGGGGAGCTGTTTTTT.

J is TRBJ2-7 and V is TRBV18, with 11 bases lining up with TRBD2. This CDR3 is 16 amino acids long. CDR1 is KGHSH and CDR2 is LQKENI in the germline V gene. V lost 1 base and J lost 4; bases outside the gene matches: 6. The CDR3 region has the DNA TGTGCCAGCTCACCACTTGTAGCGGGAGGGAAGTACGAGCAGTACTTC. Protein sequence: CASSPLVAGGKYEQYF.

This chain joins TRBV4-3 and TRBJ1-5; TRBD1 matches at 7 bases. This CDR3 region has 14 residues. V was clipped by 4 bases and J by 6 bases; unmatched bases: 6. Germline V gene data show CDR1 as LGHNA and CDR2 as YSLEER. The CDR3 is CASSLDREAQPQHF. The CDR3 coding sequence is TGCGCCAGCAGCCTAGACAGGGAGGCTCAGCCCCAGCATTTT.

This clone was seen only once. The chain employs TRBV4-2 and TRBJ1-1; D possibly corresponds to TRBD1 (5 bases). In germline, CDR1 is LGHNA, CDR2 YNFKEQ. The CDR3 consists of 14 residues. V gave up 1 base and J gave up 5 bases, with 11 bases separating them. CDR3 region: CASSQGGGRTEAFF. The CDR3 DNA reads as TGTGCCAGCAGCCAAGGGGGGGGGAGGACTGAAGCTTTCTTT.

V usage is TRBV6-1 and J usage is TRBJ2-7; D uncertain. The CDR3 loop spans 13 amino acids. The germline V and J ends were trimmed by 8 bases and 2 bases, with 13 bases remaining between them. Germline CDR1 is MNHNS and CDR2 is SASEGT. CDR3 sequence: CASSYSSTYEQYF. The DNA for the CDR3 is TGTGCCAGCTCGTACAGTTCTACCTACGAGCAGTACTTC.

The gene calls are TRBV28 and TRBJ2-1; TRBD2 aligns across 13 bases. From germline, CDR1 is MDHEN and CDR2 SYDVKM. Trimming cost V 5 bases and J 0 bases; bases outside gene matches: 4. The CDR3 consists of 17 residues. CDR3 coding DNA: TGTGCCAGCAGTCAGGGACTAGCGGGACTCTCCTACAATGAGCAGTTCTTC. This encodes CASSQGLAGLSYNEQFF.

The chain combines TRBV7-3 with TRBJ2-3, with D possibly being TRBD2 (6 bases). The germline V gene encodes CDR1 SGHTA and CDR2 FQGTGA. Trimming cost V 1 base and J 5 bases, with 13 bases left between them. This CDR3 spans 15 amino acids. The CDR3 is CASSLIGDLGDTQYF. The CDR3 DNA follows: TGTGCCAGCAGCTTAATTGGGGACTTGGGAGATACGCAGTATTTT.

The chain recombines TRBV6-5 with TRBJ2-7; perhaps TRBD1 as D (6 bases). CDR1 and CDR2 from the germline V gene are MNHEY and SVGAGI. Deletions cut 5 bases from V and 5 bases from J, with 16 bases between. The CDR3 totals 14 residues. CDR3: CASSRFTGLDEQYF. The CDR3 DNA is TGTGCCAGCAGTCGTTTCACAGGGTTGGACGAGCAGTACTTC.

V usage is TRBV12-5 and J usage is TRBJ2-5, with 11 bases aligning to TRBD2. Germline CDR1 LGHNT, CDR2 FRNRAP. V was clipped by 7 bases and J by 7 bases; unmatched bases: 11. The CDR3 has 15 residues. CDR3 sequence: CASALTSGAKGTQYF. The CDR3 DNA follows: TGTGCTAGTGCCTTGACTAGCGGGGCGAAGGGGACCCAGTACTTC.

The genes are TRBV7-2 and TRBJ2-3; perhaps TRBD2 as D (5 bases). CDR1 is SGHTA, CDR2 FQGNSA, per germline. V gave up 6 bases and J gave up 6 bases, with 16 bases separating them. The length of the CDR3 is 14 residues. CDR3 bases: TGTGCCAGCAGGCCTGGACTCCTCGCGGATACGCAGTATTTT. It codes for CASRPGLLADTQYF.

V is TRBV4-3 and J is TRBJ1-2; TRBD1 might be the D (5 bases). Germline CDR1 LGHNA, CDR2 YSLEER. This CDR3 contains 14 residues. Trimming removed 0 bases at V and 2 bases at J, with 7 bases between. CDR3 protein: CASSQESGNYGYTF. The CDR3, as DNA: TGCGCCAGCAGCCAAGAATCAGGGAACTATGGCTACACCTTC.

CDR3 in amino acids: CASSVGPGAYEQYF. CDR3 sequence (DNA): TGTGCCAGCAGCGTAGGGCCAGGCGCCTACGAGCAGTACTTC. J is TRBJ2-7 and V is TRBV9; D call uncertain. This CDR3 comprises 14 residues. Looked up from germline, CDR1 is SGDLS and CDR2 is YYNGEE. V gave up 0 bases and J gave up 2 bases, with 9 bases separating them.

The chain has TRBV6-5 and TRBJ2-1, with D perhaps TRBD1 (5 bases). The CDR3 runs 14 residues. CDR1 is MNHEY, CDR2 SVGAGI, per germline. In nucleotides, the CDR3 is TGTGGTCGGTGTGGGGCAGGGTCCTACAATGAGCAGTTCTTC. Its protein product is CGRCGAGSYNEQFF.

The chain has TRBV7-8 and TRBJ1-2; tentatively, D is TRBD1 (5 bases). The CDR3 covers 14 residues. V shed 5 bases and J shed 4 bases, with 14 bases lying between them. Germline loops: CDR1 SGHVS, CDR2 FQNEAQ. The DNA for the CDR3 is TGTGCCAGCAGCCCCTCCAGGGAAATCTATGGCTACACCTTC. Amino acids: CASSPSREIYGYTF. Supplemented by reference TRBV7-8 and TRBJ1-2, the full variable domain reads GAGVSQSPRYKVAKRGQDVALRCDPISGHVSLFWYQQALGQGPEFLTYFQNEAQLDKSGLPSDRFFAERPEGSVSTLKIQRTQQEDSAVYLCASSPSREIYGYTFGSGTRLTVV.

This chain uses TRBV5-1 with TRBJ1-4; 8 bases are shared with TRBD1. Trimming removed 5 bases from V and 0 bases from J; junction bases left unmatched: 6. This CDR3 region has 16 residues. Germline CDR1 is SGHRS and CDR2 is YFSETQ. This chain's CDR3 is CASRPGGGTTNEKLFF. CDR3 in DNA: TGCGCCAGCAGACCAGGGGGCGGAACAACTAATGAAAAACTGTTTTTT.

Concerning this clone itself: The same CDR3 can be traced to other DNA sequences in this sample. The chain carries TRBV6-5 and TRBJ1-1; D gene unclear. Trimming left V 0 bases short and J 4 bases short, with 6 bases between. Germline V gene data show CDR1 as MNHEY and CDR2 as SVGAGI. CDR3 length: 13 amino acids. For the CDR3, the DNA is TGTGCCAGCAGTTACTCGGAGGGCACTGAAGCTTTCTTT. Its protein is CASSYSEGTEAFF.